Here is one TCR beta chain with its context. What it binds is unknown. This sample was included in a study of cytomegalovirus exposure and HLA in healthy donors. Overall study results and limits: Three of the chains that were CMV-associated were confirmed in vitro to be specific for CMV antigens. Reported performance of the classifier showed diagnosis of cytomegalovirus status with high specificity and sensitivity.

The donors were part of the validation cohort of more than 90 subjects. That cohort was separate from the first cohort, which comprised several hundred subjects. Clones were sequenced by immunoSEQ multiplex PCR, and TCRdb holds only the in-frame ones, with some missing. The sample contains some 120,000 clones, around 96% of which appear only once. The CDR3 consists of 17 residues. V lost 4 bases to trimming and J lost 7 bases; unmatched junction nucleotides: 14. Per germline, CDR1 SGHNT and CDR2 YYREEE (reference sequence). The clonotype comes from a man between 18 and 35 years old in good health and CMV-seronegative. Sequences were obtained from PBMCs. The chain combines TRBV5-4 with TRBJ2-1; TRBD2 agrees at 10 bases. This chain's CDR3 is CASSRRSASGSGNEQFF. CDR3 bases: TGTGCCAGCAGCCGGAGGTCGGCTAGCGGGAGTGGGAATGAGCAGTTCTTC.